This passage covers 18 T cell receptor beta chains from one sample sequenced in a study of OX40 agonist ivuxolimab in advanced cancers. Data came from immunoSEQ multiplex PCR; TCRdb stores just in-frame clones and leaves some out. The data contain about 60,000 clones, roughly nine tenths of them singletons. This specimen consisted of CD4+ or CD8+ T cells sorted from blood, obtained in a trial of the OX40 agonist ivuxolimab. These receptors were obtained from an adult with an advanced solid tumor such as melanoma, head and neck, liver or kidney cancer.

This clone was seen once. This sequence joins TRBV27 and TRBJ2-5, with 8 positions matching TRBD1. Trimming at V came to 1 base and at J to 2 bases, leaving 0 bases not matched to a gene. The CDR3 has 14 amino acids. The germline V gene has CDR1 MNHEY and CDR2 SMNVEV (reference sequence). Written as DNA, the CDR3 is TGTGCCAGCAGTTTATGGGACAGGCAAGAGACCCAGTACTTC. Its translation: CASSLWDRQETQYF.

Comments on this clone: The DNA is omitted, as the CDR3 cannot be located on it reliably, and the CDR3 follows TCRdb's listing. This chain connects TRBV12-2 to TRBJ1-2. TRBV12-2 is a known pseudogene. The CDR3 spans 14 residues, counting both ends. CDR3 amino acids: CASRSLPAPYGCTF.

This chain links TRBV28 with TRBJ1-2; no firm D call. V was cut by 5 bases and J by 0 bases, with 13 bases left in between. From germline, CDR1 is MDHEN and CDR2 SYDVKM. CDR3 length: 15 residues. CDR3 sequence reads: CASSVNDGSNYGYTF. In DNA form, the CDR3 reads TGTGCCAGCAGTGTAAATGACGGATCTAACTATGGCTACACCTTC.

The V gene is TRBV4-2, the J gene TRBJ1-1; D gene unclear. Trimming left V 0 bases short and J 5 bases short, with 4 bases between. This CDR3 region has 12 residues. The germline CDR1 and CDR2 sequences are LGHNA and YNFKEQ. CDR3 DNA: TGTGCCAGCAGCCAAGAACAAACTGAAGCTTTCTTT. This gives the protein CASSQEQTEAFF.

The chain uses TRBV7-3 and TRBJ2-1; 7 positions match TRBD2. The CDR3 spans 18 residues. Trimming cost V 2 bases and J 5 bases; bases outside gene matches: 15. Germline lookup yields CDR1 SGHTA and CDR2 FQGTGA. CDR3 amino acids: CASSLRWGGGSGHNEQFF. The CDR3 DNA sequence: TGTGCCAGCAGCTTACGGTGGGGCGGGGGTAGCGGTCACAATGAGCAGTTCTTC.

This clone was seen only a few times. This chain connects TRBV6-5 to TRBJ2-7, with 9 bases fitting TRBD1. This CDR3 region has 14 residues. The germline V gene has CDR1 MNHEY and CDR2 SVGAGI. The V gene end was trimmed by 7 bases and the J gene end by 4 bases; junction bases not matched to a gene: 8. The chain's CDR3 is CASTKGQGGYEQYF. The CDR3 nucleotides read TGTGCCAGCACCAAGGGACAGGGTGGGTACGAGCAGTACTTC.

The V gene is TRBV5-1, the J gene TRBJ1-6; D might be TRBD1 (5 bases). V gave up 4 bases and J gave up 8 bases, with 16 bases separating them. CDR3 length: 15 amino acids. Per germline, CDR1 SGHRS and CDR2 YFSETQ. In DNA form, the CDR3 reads TGCGCCAGCAGCGCCGACAGTAGGGCTTATTCACCCCTCCACTTT. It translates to CASSADSRAYSPLHF.

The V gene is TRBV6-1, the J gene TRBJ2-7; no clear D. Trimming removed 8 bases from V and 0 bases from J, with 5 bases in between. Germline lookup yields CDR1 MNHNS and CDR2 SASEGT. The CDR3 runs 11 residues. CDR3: CASGTSYEQYF. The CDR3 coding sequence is TGTGCCAGCGGTACCTCCTACGAGCAGTACTTC.

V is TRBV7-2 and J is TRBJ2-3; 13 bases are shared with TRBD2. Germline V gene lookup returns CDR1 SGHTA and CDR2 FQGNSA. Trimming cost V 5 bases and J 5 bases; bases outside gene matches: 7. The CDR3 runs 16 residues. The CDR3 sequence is CASSLGLAGVVDTQYF. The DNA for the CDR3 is TGTGCCAGCAGCCTCGGACTAGCGGGAGTGGTAGATACGCAGTATTTT.

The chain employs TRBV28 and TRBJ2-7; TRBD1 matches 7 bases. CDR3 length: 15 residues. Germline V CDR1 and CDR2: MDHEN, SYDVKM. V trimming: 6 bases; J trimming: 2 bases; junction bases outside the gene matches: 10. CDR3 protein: CASRSRDSQTYEQYF. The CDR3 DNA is TGTGCCAGCAGATCACGGGACAGCCAGACCTACGAGCAGTACTTC.

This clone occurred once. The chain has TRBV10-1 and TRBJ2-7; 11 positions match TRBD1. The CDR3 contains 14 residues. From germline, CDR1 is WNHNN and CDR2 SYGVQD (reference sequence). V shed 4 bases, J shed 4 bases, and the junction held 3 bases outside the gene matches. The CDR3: CASSGDRGNYEQYF. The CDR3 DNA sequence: TGCGCCAGCAGTGGGGACAGGGGGAATTACGAGCAGTACTTC.

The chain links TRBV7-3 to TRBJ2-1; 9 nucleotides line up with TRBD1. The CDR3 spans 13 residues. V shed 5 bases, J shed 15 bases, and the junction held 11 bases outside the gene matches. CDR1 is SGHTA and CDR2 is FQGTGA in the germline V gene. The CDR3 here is CASSHPGTGLLFF. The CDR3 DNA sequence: TGTGCCAGCAGCCATCCCGGGACAGGGCTCCTGTTCTTC.

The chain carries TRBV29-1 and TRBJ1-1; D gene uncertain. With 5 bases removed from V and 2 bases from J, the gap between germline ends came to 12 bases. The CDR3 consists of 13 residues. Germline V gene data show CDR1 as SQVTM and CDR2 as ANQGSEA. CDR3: CSVSAPINTEAFF. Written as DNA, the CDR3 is TGCAGCGTTTCGGCACCTATCAACACTGAAGCTTTCTTT.

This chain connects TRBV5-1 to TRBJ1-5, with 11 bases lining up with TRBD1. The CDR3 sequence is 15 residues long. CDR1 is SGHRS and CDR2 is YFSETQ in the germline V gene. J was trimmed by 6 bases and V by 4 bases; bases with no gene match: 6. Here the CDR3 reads CASSRTGGDGQPQHF. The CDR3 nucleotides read TGCGCCAGCAGCCGGACAGGGGGCGACGGTCAGCCCCAGCATTTT.

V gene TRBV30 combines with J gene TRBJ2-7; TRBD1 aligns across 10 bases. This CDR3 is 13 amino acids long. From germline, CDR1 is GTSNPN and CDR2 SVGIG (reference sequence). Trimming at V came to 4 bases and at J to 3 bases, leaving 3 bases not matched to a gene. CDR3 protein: CAWNRDRGYEQYF. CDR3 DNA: TGTGCCTGGAACCGGGACAGGGGCTACGAGCAGTACTTC.

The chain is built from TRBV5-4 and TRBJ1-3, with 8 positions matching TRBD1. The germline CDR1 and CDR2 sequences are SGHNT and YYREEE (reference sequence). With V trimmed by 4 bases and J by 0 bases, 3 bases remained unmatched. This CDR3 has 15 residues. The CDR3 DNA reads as TGTGCCAGCAGCCCAGGACAGGGCTCTGGAAACACCATATATTTT. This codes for CASSPGQGSGNTIYF. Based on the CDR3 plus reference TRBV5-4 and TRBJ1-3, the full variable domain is ETGVTQSPTHLIKTRGQQVTLRCSSQSGHNTVSWYQQALGQGPQFIFQYYREEENGRGNFPPRFSGLQFPNYSSELNVNALELDDSALYLCASSPGQGSGNTIYFGEGSWLTVV.

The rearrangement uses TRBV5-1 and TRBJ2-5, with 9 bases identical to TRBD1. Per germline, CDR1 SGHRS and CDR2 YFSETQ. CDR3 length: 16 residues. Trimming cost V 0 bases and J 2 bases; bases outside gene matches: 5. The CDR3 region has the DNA TGCGCCAGCAGCTTGGACAGGGGGCGTCAACAAGAGACCCAGTACTTC. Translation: CASSLDRGRQQETQYF.

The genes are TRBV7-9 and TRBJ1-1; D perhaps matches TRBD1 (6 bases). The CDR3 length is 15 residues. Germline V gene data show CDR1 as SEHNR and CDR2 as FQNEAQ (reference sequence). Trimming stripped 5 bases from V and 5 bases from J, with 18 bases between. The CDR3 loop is CASSETDLRGTEAFF. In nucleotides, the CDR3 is TGTGCCAGCAGCGAAACAGATCTTAGGGGGACTGAAGCTTTCTTT.